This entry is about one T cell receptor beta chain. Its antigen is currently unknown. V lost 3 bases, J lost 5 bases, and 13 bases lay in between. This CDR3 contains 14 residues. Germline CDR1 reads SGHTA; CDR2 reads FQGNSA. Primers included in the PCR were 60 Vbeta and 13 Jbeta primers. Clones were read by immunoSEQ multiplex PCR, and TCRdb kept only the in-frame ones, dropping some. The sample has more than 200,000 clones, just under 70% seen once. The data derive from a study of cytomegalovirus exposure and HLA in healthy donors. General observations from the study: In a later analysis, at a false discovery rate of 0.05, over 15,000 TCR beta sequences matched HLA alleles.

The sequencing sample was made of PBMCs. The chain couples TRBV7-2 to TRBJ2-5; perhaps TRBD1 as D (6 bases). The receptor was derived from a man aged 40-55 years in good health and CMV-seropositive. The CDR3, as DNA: TGTGCCAGCAGCTTCTTAACAGGGTACGAGACCCAGTACTTC. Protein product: CASSFLTGYETQYF.